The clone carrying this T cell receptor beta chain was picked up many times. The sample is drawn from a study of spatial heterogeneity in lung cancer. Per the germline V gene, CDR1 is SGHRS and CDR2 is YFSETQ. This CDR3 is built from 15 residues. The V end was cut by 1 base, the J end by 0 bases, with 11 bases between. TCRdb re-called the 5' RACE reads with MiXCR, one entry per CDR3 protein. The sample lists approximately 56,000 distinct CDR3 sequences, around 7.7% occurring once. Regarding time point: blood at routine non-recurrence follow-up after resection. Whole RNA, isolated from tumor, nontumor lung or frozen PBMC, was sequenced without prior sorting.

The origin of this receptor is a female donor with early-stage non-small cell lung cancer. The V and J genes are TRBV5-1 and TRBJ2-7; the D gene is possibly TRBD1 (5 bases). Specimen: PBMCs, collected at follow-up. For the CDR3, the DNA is TGCGCCAGCAGCTTGCCAGGGTCCAGCTCCTACGAGCAGTACTTC. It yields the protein CASSLPGSSSYEQYF.